This TCR delta chain was found in a study of gamma-delta chains in newborns, infants, children. The overall study: Polyclonal expansion of innate γδ T cells after birth follows microbial exposure.

The CDR3 runs to 18 residues. Germline V gives CDR1 GEAIGNYY, CDR2 EKD. J gave up 0 bases and V 3 bases, and 4 bases lay outside the gene matches. With CATT, TCRdb re-called clones from the reads. The top ten hold about 3.8% of the sample, which has some 12,000 delta-chain clones, roughly 8.5% seen once. The source of this sequence is a child who was a newborn, infant or young child, either healthy, febrile or measles-vaccinated (not recorded which). The material sequenced was blood. This chain uses TRDV2 with TRDJ3; 10 nucleotides agree with TRDD3. The chain's CDR3 is CACDVLGDPSWDTRQMFF. CDR3 coding DNA: TGTGCCTGTGACGTACTGGGGGATCCCTCCTGGGACACCCGACAGATGTTTTTC.